The present TCR beta chain was sequenced within a study of T cell responses to AZD1222 COVID-19 vaccine. Study-wide results and caveats: Scientists sampled the repertoires only once the peak T cell response had passed.

About this clone itself: The antigen remains undetermined.

This CDR3 spans 14 amino acids. With V trimmed by 3 bases and J by 4 bases, 2 bases remained unmatched. Germline V gene sequence: CDR1 KGHSH, CDR2 LQKENI. Profiling relied on immunoSEQ multiplex PCR, and the TCRdb table lists in-frame clones only, not all of them. This table has around 130,000 clones, approximately 86% appearing once. The source material was peripheral blood, sampled 28 days after the second AZD1222 dose. This TCR came from an adult who received the AZD1222 COVID-19 vaccine. V is TRBV18 and J is TRBJ2-5; 10 nucleotides match TRBD1. The DNA of the CDR3 is TGTGCCAGCTCACCGAGGGACAGGGGAGAGACCCAGTACTTC. Translation: CASSPRDRGETQYF.